The subject of this entry is one T cell receptor beta chain. Its specificity is unknown. These data originate in a study of PD-1 blockade in classical Hodgkin lymphoma. Clones were sequenced by immunoSEQ multiplex PCR, and TCRdb holds only the in-frame ones, with some missing. The sample carries about 14,000 clones, roughly 80% recorded once. CDR3 size: 13 residues. CDR1 is GTSNPN, CDR2 SVGIG, per germline (reference sequence). V was trimmed by 4 bases and J by 5 bases, leaving 12 bases between them. Each of the patients experienced relapse following autologous stem cell transplantation, and their brentuximab vedotin exposure differed. The study's findings and limits: The CD4+ diversity rise by C4D1 was clearest in complete responders.

The sample in question was peripheral blood mononuclear cells (PBMCs), obtained at baseline. This TCR was recovered from a human donor with classical Hodgkin lymphoma. V usage is TRBV30 and J usage is TRBJ1-5; maybe TRBD1 (5 bases). CDR3 residues: CAWNPRGDQPQHF. Here the CDR3 DNA reads TGTGCCTGGAATCCCCGGGGGGATCAGCCCCAGCATTTT.